This T cell receptor (beta chain) was observed in a study of blood T cell repertoires in COVID-19 (dated by TCRdb to 2020 to 2021). In the study overall: The collaborator samples originated in the United States, Italy and Spain and spanned the acute and convalescent phases of COVID-19. A freely available public database, intended as a resource for researchers studying the immune response to SARS-CoV-2, is where the repertoires were released. Samples came from the ongoing ImmuneRACE study (first 160 participants) plus 1,254 subjects from 6 global collaborators. Deeply sampled blood TCRbeta repertoires from subjects exposed to, actively infected with, or recovered from COVID-19 were included in the dataset. The prospective study material was composed of cDNA or gDNA derived from T cells, B-cell-depleted T cells, or PBMCs. A de-identified subject ID, COVID-19 status, age in years and sex were almost always included in the sample metadata. HLA class I and class II types, where available, came from metadata supplied by the sample provider rather than from assay-based typing.

With regard to this clone: It has no known antigen specificity. Base qualities are not at hand, and no much larger clone is one base apart.

Including the terminal cysteine and phenylalanine, the CDR3 comprises 12 residues. The kept DNA is CDR3 alone, 36 bases in frame from the first base. V gives up 5 bases and J gives up 6 bases, and the segment between their germline ends measures 8 bases. CDR1 and CDR2, looked up from the germline V gene, are SGHVS and FQNEAQ. The immunoSEQ Assay, a bias-controlled multiplex PCR, was used to amplify TCRbeta CDR3 regions from genomic DNA. Turning to the authors' computational methods: The number of nucleated cells in each sample was estimated from the amplification of reference gene primers within the assay. To quantify the absolute abundance of each unique TCRbeta CDR3 rearrangement, sequence reads were collapsed and filtered. For each sample, productive Simpson clonality was calculated as the square root of Simpson's diversity index over productive rearrangements. The clones in this table, taken by TCRdb from immuneACCESS, are in-frame only. Not every clone is retained; where verified, under half of the shortfall comes from an unresolved V gene, and the cause of the rest is unknown. From that table come the V and J calls and clone size; the DNA was used to work out D and trimming. The sample has 320,000 or so clones on record, 85% of them singletons. The ten largest clones add up to around 1.9% of the sample.

In the prospective study, participants were about 18 to 95 years old, resided in approximately 25 geographic areas of the United States, and were enrolled through a virtual design. In the prospective study, cohorts were assigned on the basis of participant-reported clinical history obtained from a screening survey and a study questionnaire. Exposed participants had been in contact with someone with a PCR-confirmed or clinician-diagnosed COVID-19 case within 2 weeks of study entry. Mobile phlebotomists in the prospective study collected whole blood, serum and a nasopharyngeal or oropharyngeal swab from every participant. Participants in the prospective study had the option to provide additional blood draws and questionnaires over an approximately 2-month period. Before DNA extraction, prospective study blood samples were shipped either frozen or at room temperature. Points the paper makes about the study in general: The quantity of clinical and demographic metadata differed by source and by participant and was supplied without curation.

The sequence links TRBV7-8 to TRBJ2-1, with no reliable assignment of the D segment. Sequenced input: PBMCs or T cells enriched from blood (not recorded which). The source of this sequence is a woman in her twenties or thirties who had been exposed to COVID-19. In nucleotide form, the sequence is TGTGCCAGCAGCCCTACAGTCAATGAGCAGTTCTTC. Its protein reads: CASSPTVNEQFF.